This is a list of T cell receptor beta chains from one sample in a study of cytomegalovirus exposure and HLA in healthy donors. Libraries were prepared by immunoSEQ multiplex PCR; TCRdb keeps only in-frame clonotypes and omits some of them. The repertoire has under 100,000 clones, around three fifths of them found once; the top ten carry about 15%. The specimen sequenced was PBMCs. These receptors were collected from a woman aged 40-49 years in good health and CMV-seropositive. CDR3s include the opening cysteine and the closing phenylalanine or tryptophan. D genes are given only for firm matches. Not all rows give a size; the values are once, few, many and, for expanded clones, a class.

clone size: NA; V gene: TRBV28; J gene: TRBJ1-2; D gene: NA; CDR3 protein: CASKDRNYGYTF; CDR3 DNA: TGTGCCAGCAAGGACAGAAACTATGGCTACACCTTC
clone size: few; V gene: TRBV28; J gene: TRBJ1-2; D gene: TRBD1; CDR3 protein: CASSAPQGAYGYTF; CDR3 DNA: TGTGCCAGCAGTGCACCACAGGGGGCTTATGGCTACACCTTC
clone size: NA; V gene: TRBV9; J gene: TRBJ2-7; D gene: TRBD1; CDR3 protein: CASSSRDRVFPWDECEQYF; CDR3 DNA: TGTGCCAGCAGCTCTAGGGACAGGGTTTTTCCGTGGGATGAGTGTGAGCAGTACTTC
clone size: NA; V gene: TRBV5-6; J gene: TRBJ1-1; D gene: TRBD1; CDR3 protein: CASSRGQGVTEAFF; CDR3 DNA: TGTGCCAGCAGCAGGGGACAGGGGGTCACTGAAGCTTTCTTT
clone size: few; V gene: TRBV19; J gene: TRBJ2-1; D gene: TRBD1; CDR3 protein: CASSPQGWVKNEQFF; CDR3 DNA: TGTGCCAGTAGTCCACAGGGGTGGGTAAAAAATGAGCAGTTCTTC
clone size: few; V gene: TRBV20-1; J gene: TRBJ1-1; D gene: NA; CDR3 protein: CRATAGTEAFF; CDR3 DNA: TGCAGGGCGACGGCGGGCACTGAAGCTTTCTTT
clone size: NA; V gene: TRBV5-3; J gene: TRBJ2-1; D gene: NA; CDR3 protein: CARSLAGVTWGYNEQFF; CDR3 DNA: TGTGCCAGAAGCTTGGCAGGGGTAACCTGGGGCTACAATGAGCAGTTCTTC
clone size: NA; V gene: TRBV12-5; J gene: TRBJ1-1; D gene: TRBD1; CDR3 protein: CASGIEGQRRVF; CDR3 DNA: TGTGCTAGTGGTATCGAGGGACAGCGGAGAGTCTTT
clone size: NA; V gene: TRBV7-9; J gene: TRBJ2-3; D gene: TRBD1; CDR3 protein: CASSPNRGPGTDTQYF; CDR3 DNA: TGTGCCAGCAGCCCAAACAGGGGCCCTGGCACAGATACGCAGTATTTT
clone size: NA; V gene: TRBV7-2; J gene: TRBJ2-1; D gene: TRBD2; CDR3 protein: CASSREGGPYNEQFF; CDR3 DNA: TGTGCCAGCAGCCGGGAGGGCGGCCCCTACAATGAGCAGTTCTTC
clone size: few; V gene: TRBV5-1; J gene: TRBJ2-2; D gene: NA; CDR3 protein: CASSLARGSNTGELFF; CDR3 DNA: TGCGCCAGCAGCTTGGCCCGCGGATCGAACACCGGGGAGCTGTTTTTT
clone size: NA; V gene: TRBV28; J gene: TRBJ1-2; D gene: TRBD1; CDR3 protein: CASSPGQATYGYTF; CDR3 DNA: TGTGCCAGCAGCCCTGGACAGGCCACCTATGGCTACACCTTC
clone size: NA; V gene: TRBV27; J gene: TRBJ1-5; D gene: NA; CDR3 protein: CASRRGEANQPQHF; CDR3 DNA: TGTGCCAGCAGGCGAGGGGAGGCCAATCAGCCCCAGCATTTT
clone size: NA; V gene: TRBV9; J gene: TRBJ1-1; D gene: TRBD1; CDR3 protein: CASSEGQPNTEAFF; CDR3 DNA: TGTGCCAGCAGCGAGGGACAGCCGAACACTGAAGCTTTCTTT
clone size: NA; V gene: TRBV1; J gene: TRBJ1-5; D gene: NA; CDR3 protein: CTSSHWRGLSQPQHF; CDR3 DNA: TGCACCAGCAGCCATTGGCGGGGTTTGAGTCAGCCCCAGCATTTT
clone size: NA; V gene: TRBV5-4; J gene: TRBJ2-5; D gene: NA; CDR3 protein: CASSLDLSGTQETQYF; CDR3 DNA: TGTGCCAGCAGCTTGGATTTGAGCGGAACCCAAGAGACCCAGTACTTC
clone size: NA; V gene: TRBV4-3; J gene: TRBJ2-6; D gene: NA; CDR3 protein: CASSQDSLGSGANVLTF; CDR3 DNA: TGCGCCAGCAGCCAAGACTCCCTCGGCTCTGGGGCCAACGTCCTGACTTTC
clone size: once; V gene: TRBV7-9; J gene: TRBJ1-3; D gene: TRBD1; CDR3 protein: CASASTGEGTIYF; CDR3 DNA: TGTGCCAGCGCTAGTACAGGGGAAGGGACCATATATTTT
clone size: NA; V gene: TRBV4-2; J gene: TRBJ2-3; D gene: NA; CDR3 protein: CASSQESLASYINTQYF; CDR3 DNA: TGTGCCAGCAGCCAAGAATCTCTGGCTAGCTATATAAATACGCAGTATTTT
clone size: NA; V gene: TRBV11-2; J gene: TRBJ2-1; D gene: NA; CDR3 protein: CASSLVRQTGEQFF; CDR3 DNA: TGTGCCAGCAGCTTAGTACGGCAAACGGGTGAGCAGTTCTTC
clone size: NA; V gene: TRBV11-2; J gene: TRBJ2-3; D gene: TRBD1; CDR3 protein: CASSSGQGAADTQYF; CDR3 DNA: TGTGCCAGCAGCTCTGGACAGGGGGCAGCAGATACGCAGTATTTT
clone size: NA; V gene: TRBV2; J gene: TRBJ2-7; D gene: NA; CDR3 protein: CASSKLASRSGEQYF; CDR3 DNA: TGTGCCAGCAGTAAATTGGCTAGCAGATCTGGCGAGCAGTACTTC
clone size: NA; V gene: TRBV28; J gene: TRBJ1-5; D gene: NA; CDR3 protein: CAGGRGGGNQPQHF; CDR3 DNA: TGTGCCGGCGGTAGAGGGGGAGGCAATCAGCCCCAGCATTTT
clone size: NA; V gene: TRBV2; J gene: TRBJ2-7; D gene: TRBD1; CDR3 protein: CASKTGDEQYF; CDR3 DNA: TGTGCCAGCAAAACAGGGGACGAGCAGTACTTC
clone size: few; V gene: TRBV4-3; J gene: TRBJ2-1; D gene: TRBD2; CDR3 protein: CASSQEPTSGGDNEQFF; CDR3 DNA: TGCGCCAGCAGCCAAGAACCTACTAGCGGAGGGGACAATGAGCAGTTCTTC
clone size: few; V gene: TRBV9; J gene: TRBJ2-7; D gene: TRBD1; CDR3 protein: CASSLRDRAHEQYF; CDR3 DNA: TGTGCCAGCAGCCTTCGGGACAGGGCTCACGAGCAGTACTTC
clone size: NA; V gene: TRBV19; J gene: TRBJ2-1; D gene: TRBD1; CDR3 protein: CASSVRTGGDEQFF; CDR3 DNA: TGTGCCAGTAGTGTTAGAACAGGGGGCGATGAGCAGTTCTTC
clone size: few; V gene: TRBV4-3; J gene: TRBJ1-4; D gene: NA; CDR3 protein: CASSRGNEKLFF; CDR3 DNA: TGCGCCAGCAGCCGAGGAAATGAAAAACTGTTTTTT
clone size: NA; V gene: TRBV27; J gene: TRBJ2-1; D gene: NA; CDR3 protein: CASSSVSTRRWSSYNEQFF; CDR3 DNA: TGTGCCAGCAGCTCTGTCTCAACCCGGAGGTGGAGCTCCTACAATGAGCAGTTCTTC
clone size: NA; V gene: TRBV19; J gene: TRBJ2-2; D gene: TRBD1; CDR3 protein: CASNAWTGTGELFF; CDR3 DNA: TGTGCCAGTAATGCCTGGACAGGGACCGGGGAGCTGTTTTTT
clone size: NA; V gene: TRBV9; J gene: TRBJ1-3; D gene: TRBD1; CDR3 protein: CASSVTGATVSGNTIYF; CDR3 DNA: TGTGCCAGCAGCGTTACAGGGGCGACGGTATCTGGAAACACCATATATTTT
clone size: NA; V gene: TRBV5-4; J gene: TRBJ1-3; D gene: NA; CDR3 protein: CASSLAERNSGNTIYF; CDR3 DNA: TGTGCCAGCAGCTTGGCCGAGCGAAACTCTGGAAACACCATATATTTT
clone size: NA; V gene: TRBV2; J gene: TRBJ1-2; D gene: NA; CDR3 protein: CASSEGEGRGIYGYTF; CDR3 DNA: TGTGCCAGCAGTGAAGGGGAAGGGAGGGGTATATACGGCTACACCTTC